The T cell receptor beta chain described here comes from a study of T cells in Graves' hyperthyroidism and ophthalmopathy. Regarding the study as a whole: The majority of expanded thyroid clonotypes above 0.001 also appeared in blood.

Diagnosis relied on clinical symptoms, serum thyroxine and TRAb, thyroid ultrasound and orbital computed tomography. The source of the PBMCs was less than 12 ml of fresh peripheral blood. The CDR3 covers 19 residues. Germline V CDR1 and CDR2: LNHNV, YYDKDF (reference sequence). V trimming: 5 bases; J trimming: 0 bases; junction bases outside the gene matches: 16. There were TCR beta CDR3 regions amplified from RNA transcripts. The HTBI primer set drove a first-round RT-PCR of the TCR CDR3. A single record per CDR3 protein comes from TCRdb applying MiXCR to the multiplex PCR reads. This table has about 480,000 distinct CDR3 sequences, around 24% appearing once. This clonotype was observed once. Its antigen is unidentified.

The receptor's source is a woman aged 25 to 39 with Graves' ophthalmopathy. Sequenced sample: blood. The chain couples TRBV15 to TRBJ2-4, with 7 positions matching TRBD1. The CDR3 DNA sequence: TGTGCCACCAGCTCTTCGACAGGGAGCCGACGACTAGCCAAAAACATTCAGTACTTC. This encodes CATSSSTGSRRLAKNIQYF.